A single sample gave rise to the 29 T cell receptor beta chains below, sequenced in a study of vaccination and CD4 T cells after COVID-19. The assay that was used to sequence DNA from cultured CD4+ T cells was the Oncomine TCR Beta short-read assay. MiXCR was run by TCRdb on the PCR reads, yielding one entry per CDR3 protein. The data show some 15,000 distinct CDR3 sequences, with around 73% seen just once and about 10% held by the top ten. Their target antigens are unknown. Stated treatment: roughly 11-day PBMC culture with coronavirus spike peptide pools or control peptides (ViraFEST assay). The sample comprised CD4+ T cells from blood, cultured in vitro. These receptors all come from a human donor who had recovered from COVID-19.

The chain couples TRBV7-2 to TRBJ2-7; no reliable D call. The V end was cut by 4 bases, the J end by 0 bases, with 13 bases between. The CDR3 runs to 15 residues. Germline-derived CDR1 and CDR2 are SGHTA and FQGNSA. DNA for the CDR3: TGTGCCAGCAGCTCCAGTGAGCTTTTCTCCTACGAGCAGTACTTC. It specifies CASSSSELFSYEQYF.

V usage is TRBV7-2 and J usage is TRBJ2-2, with D tentatively TRBD1 (5 bases). In germline, CDR1 is SGHTA, CDR2 FQGNSA. V lost 1 base to trimming and J lost 3 bases, with 9 bases between them. The CDR3 spans 15 residues. The CDR3 DNA reads TGTGCCAGCAGCTTAGAGGGGTTGGACACCGGGGAGCTGTTTTTT. This encodes CASSLEGLDTGELFF.

This chain's CDR3 is CSAIVPGWRGYTF. The DNA for the CDR3 is TGCAGTGCTATCGTGCCGGGTTGGCGTGGCTACACCTTC. This rearrangement joins TRBV20-1 to TRBJ1-2; no clear D gene. The CDR3 sequence is 13 residues long. Trimming shortened V by 4 bases and J by 7 bases, and 16 bases separated the two germline ends. CDR1 and CDR2 (germline): DFQATT, SNEGSKA (reference sequence).

CDR3 DNA: TGTGCCAGCAATTCACGCGGACTAATCTACGAGCAGTACTTC. This encodes CASNSRGLIYEQYF. The chain joins TRBV6-4 to TRBJ2-7; D is perhaps TRBD2 (6 bases). V dropped 7 bases and J dropped 3 bases, with 16 bases sitting between them. The germline V gene encodes CDR1 MRHNA and CDR2 SNTAGT. The CDR3 has 14 residues.

This clonotype was observed a few times. The rearrangement links TRBV15 to TRBJ1-3, with D possibly matching TRBD1 (6 bases). The ends were cut back, 3 bases at V and 7 bases at J, with 19 bases in the middle. This CDR3 has 16 residues. Germline CDR1 LNHNV, CDR2 YYDKDF (reference sequence). CDR3 sequence: CATSRTNRERWNTIYF. CDR3 bases: TGTGCCACCAGCAGGACAAACAGGGAACGTTGGAACACCATATATTTT.

The chain carries TRBV6-1 and TRBJ1-6, with unresolved D. V was trimmed by 1 base and J by 9 bases, leaving 10 bases between them. CDR1 and CDR2 from the germline V gene are MNHNS and SASEGT. The CDR3 sequence is 14 residues long. The CDR3 spells CASSEGVGSSPLHF. DNA of the CDR3: TGTGCCAGCAGTGAAGGAGTAGGAAGTTCACCCCTCCACTTT.

The V gene is TRBV30, the J gene TRBJ1-6; D is perhaps TRBD1 (5 bases). This CDR3 is 14 amino acids long. V was trimmed by 2 bases and J by 10 bases, leaving 15 bases between them. The germline gives CDR1 GTSNPN, CDR2 SVGIG (reference sequence). The CDR3 spells CAWSLRGDGSPLHF. CDR3 in DNA: TGTGCCTGGAGTCTGCGGGGCGACGGATCACCCCTCCACTTT. Variable domain in full (rest from reference TRBV30 and TRBJ1-6): SQTIHQWPATLVQPVGSPLSLECTVEGTSNPNLYWYRQAAGRGLQLLFYSVGIGQISSEVPQNLSASRPQDRQFILSSKKLLLSDSGFYLCAWSLRGDGSPLHFGNGTRLTVT.

This clonotype was picked up a small number of times. V gene TRBV7-6 combines with J gene TRBJ1-6, with 12 bases matching TRBD1. V lost 1 base to trimming and J lost 6 bases; unmatched junction nucleotides: 7. CDR3 size: 18 residues. Germline values: CDR1 SGHVS, CDR2 FNYEAQ. DNA for the CDR3: TGTGCCAGCAGCTTAGGCCCTCGGGGACAGGGGGCTAATTCACCCCTCCACTTT. It yields the protein CASSLGPRGQGANSPLHF.

The chain joins TRBV7-2 to TRBJ2-7, with 7 bases aligning to TRBD2. V shed 1 base and J 4 bases; nucleotides not matched to a gene: 4. Germline V gives CDR1 SGHTA, CDR2 FQGNSA. The CDR3 extends over 14 amino acids. CDR3 in amino acids: CASSLGPSGYEQYF. CDR3 nucleotide sequence: TGTGCCAGCAGCTTAGGCCCTAGCGGTTACGAGCAGTACTTC.

The V gene is TRBV19, the J gene TRBJ2-7; the D gene is possibly TRBD2 (5 bases). The CDR3 is 13 residues long. V was cut by 0 bases and J by 6 bases, with 9 bases left in between. Germline values: CDR1 LNHDA, CDR2 SQIVND (reference sequence). CDR3 in DNA: TGTGCCAGTAGTATAGATCGCCGGGGCGAGCAGTACTTC. Encoded protein: CASSIDRRGEQYF.

The chain links TRBV24-1 to TRBJ2-1; 7 positions match TRBD2. Losses at the gene ends were 3 bases for V and 0 bases for J; bases not matched to a gene: 7. This CDR3 contains 17 residues. Germline CDR1 is KGHDR and CDR2 is SFDVKD. CDR3: CATSDSSGQASYNEQFF. CDR3 bases: TGTGCCACCAGTGATAGTAGCGGGCAAGCCTCCTACAATGAGCAGTTCTTC.

V and J are TRBV6-2 or TRBV6-3 and TRBJ2-4, with 7 bases fitting TRBD2. After removal of 0 bases from V and 4 bases from J, the junction contained 6 bases not matched to a gene. The CDR3 length is 16 residues. Looked up from germline, CDR1 is MNHEY and CDR2 is SVGEGT. The CDR3 protein is CASSYSVGSGKNIQYF. CDR3 bases: TGTGCCAGCAGTTACTCGGTGGGTAGCGGGAAAAACATTCAGTACTTC.

The chain couples TRBV28 to TRBJ1-1; possible D gene TRBD1, 5 bases. This CDR3 has 12 residues. CDR1 and CDR2 (germline): MDHEN, SYDVKM. Trimming took 5 bases from V and 7 from J, leaving 11 bases between them. CDR3 coding DNA: TGTGCCAGCAGTGTGGGGCAGCTTGAAGCTTTCTTT. Its protein is CASSVGQLEAFF.

This clonotype was found once. The chain employs TRBV7-2 and TRBJ2-4; 12 bases fit TRBD1. CDR1 and CDR2 from the germline V gene are SGHTA and FQGNSA. The CDR3 is 17 amino acids. The ends lost 1 base at V and 3 bases at J; junction bases unmatched: 4. CDR3 in amino acids: CASSLGGTGGGKNIQYF. CDR3 bases: TGTGCCAGCAGCTTAGGCGGGACAGGGGGCGGCAAAAACATTCAGTACTTC. Full variable domain (remainder filled in from reference TRBV7-2 and TRBJ2-4): GAGVSQSPSNKVTEKGKDVELRCDPISGHTALYWYRQSLGQGLEFLIYFQGNSAPDKSGLPSDRFSAERTGGSVSTLTIQRTQQEDSAVYLCASSLGGTGGGKNIQYFGAGTRLSVL.

This chain links TRBV27 with TRBJ2-3; possibly TRBD1 for D (6 bases). V lost 5 bases, J lost 0 bases, and 9 bases lay in between. This CDR3 has 14 residues. Germline V CDR1 and CDR2: MNHEY, SMNVEV (reference sequence). CDR3 region: CASSLGASTDTQYF. CDR3 bases: TGTGCCAGCAGTCTGGGGGCTAGCACAGATACGCAGTATTTT.

The J gene is TRBJ1-6, the V gene TRBV11-2, with D hard to call. Germline values: CDR1 SGHAT, CDR2 FQNNGV. V was clipped by 5 bases and J by 7 bases, with 15 bases between them. The CDR3 length is 15 residues. The CDR3 DNA reads as TGTGCCAGCAGCCGAGCCGTCAGTGTGAATTCACCCCTCCACTTT. Its protein product is CASSRAVSVNSPLHF.

This chain joins TRBV4-1 and TRBJ1-2; D may be TRBD1 (5 bases). V lost 1 base and J 1 base, leaving 22 bases between the germline ends. Per the germline V gene, CDR1 is MGHRA and CDR2 is YSYEKL. This CDR3 has 19 residues. The DNA for the CDR3 is TGCGCCAGCAGCCAAGGGGCGATAATGAGGGACGGCCATAACTATGGCTACACCTTC. It specifies CASSQGAIMRDGHNYGYTF.

The chain is built from TRBV15 and TRBJ1-1; D not resolved. The CDR3 has 15 amino acids. The germline V gene has CDR1 LNHNV and CDR2 YYDKDF (reference sequence). V was shortened by 1 base and J by 6 bases, with 15 bases between the two germline ends. The CDR3 sequence is CATSRGGGSISEAFF. CDR3 bases: TGTGCCACCAGCAGAGGTGGAGGGTCGATTTCTGAAGCTTTCTTT.

This chain joins TRBV27 and TRBJ1-1; possible D gene TRBD1, 5 bases. V was cut by 6 bases and J by 6 bases, with 17 bases left in between. Germline CDR1 MNHEY, CDR2 SMNVEV (reference sequence). CDR3 length equals 14 residues. CDR3 sequence reads: CASRELGAAAEAFF. The CDR3 nucleotides read TGTGCCAGCAGGGAACTAGGGGCGGCCGCTGAAGCTTTCTTT.

This CDR3 reads CASRDRGRSYNSPLHF. CDR3 DNA: TGTGCCTCTCGGGACAGGGGTCGATCCTATAATTCACCCCTCCACTTT. The V and J genes are TRBV19 and TRBJ1-6; TRBD1 agrees at 10 bases. Germline V gene sequence: CDR1 LNHDA, CDR2 SQIVND (reference sequence). Unmatched junction bases numbered 8, after V lost 11 bases and J lost 1 base. CDR3 length: 16 residues.

This clonotype was found a few times. This chain links TRBV4-3 with TRBJ1-5; 9 bases are shared with TRBD1. This CDR3 has 14 residues. J lost 7 bases, V lost 2 bases, and 3 bases had no gene match. The germline V gene has CDR1 LGHNA and CDR2 YSLEER. The CDR3 reads CASSQRQGDQPQHF. CDR3 nucleotide sequence: TGCGCCAGCAGCCAAAGACAGGGGGACCAGCCCCAGCATTTT.

This clonotype was seen once. The genes are TRBV7-9 and TRBJ1-1; no clear D. The CDR3 contains 13 residues. Germline V gene data show CDR1 as SEHNR and CDR2 as FQNEAQ (reference sequence). The V end lost 0 bases, the J end lost 11 bases, and 13 bases lay between the germline ends. The CDR3 loop is CASSLATAIFAFF. Written as DNA, the CDR3 is TGTGCCAGCAGCTTAGCGACGGCCATTTTTGCTTTCTTT.

This chain joins TRBV20-1 and TRBJ2-7, with 15 bases identical to TRBD2. The CDR3 loop spans 16 amino acids. The trim removed 6 bases at V and 0 bases at J, leaving 6 bases unmatched. Germline lookup yields CDR1 DFQATT and CDR2 SNEGSKA (reference sequence). For the CDR3, the DNA is TGCAGTGCAAAGGGGACTAGCGGGAGGAACTCCTACGAGCAGTACTTC. Translation: CSAKGTSGRNSYEQYF.

The chain uses TRBV12-3 or TRBV12-4 and TRBJ1-2; D is ambiguous. CDR3 size: 13 residues. V was pared by 4 bases and J by 7 bases, with 13 bases between. The CDR3 region has the DNA TGTGCCAGCAGTTCACCCCGCGTGGGTGGCTACACCTTC. It codes for CASSSPRVGGYTF.

This clonotype was seen more than once but under ten times. The V gene is TRBV20-1, the J gene TRBJ2-2, with D possibly called TRBD1 or TRBD2 (5 bases each). Trimming removed 5 bases from V and 5 bases from J, with 18 bases in between. CDR1 and CDR2 from the germline V gene are DFQATT and SNEGSKA (reference sequence). CDR3 length equals 15 residues. CDR3 DNA sequence: TGCAGTGCTCTAGCCGGACAATTCAATACCGGGGAGCTGTTTTTT. Its protein is CSALAGQFNTGELFF.

This clonotype rates as medium-sized. The chain recombines TRBV7-6 with TRBJ1-3; TRBD1 matches 7 bases. J was trimmed by 4 bases and V by 7 bases; bases with no gene match: 7. The CDR3 runs 14 residues. The V gene's germline CDR1 is SGHVS and CDR2 FNYEAQ. The DNA for the CDR3 is TGTGCCAGCACCCTGGGACAGCCAGGAAACACCATATATTTT. Translated: CASTLGQPGNTIYF.

The chain carries TRBV19 and TRBJ2-5; no clear D. Trimming removed 5 bases at V and 1 base at J, with 17 bases between. The germline gives CDR1 LNHDA, CDR2 SQIVND (reference sequence). The CDR3 has 16 amino acids. The DNA of the CDR3 is TGTGCCAGTAGTGTTAGGGCCCTGGGGTTCCAAGAGACCCAGTACTTC. It yields the protein CASSVRALGFQETQYF.

The chain recombines TRBV6-2 or TRBV6-3 with TRBJ1-1, with 8 bases matching TRBD1. With 5 bases clipped from V and 7 bases from J, the junction kept 9 bases outside the gene matches. CDR3 length equals 14 residues. Germline values: CDR1 MNHEY, CDR2 SVGEGT. CDR3: CASSRPPGQGEAFF. Here the CDR3 DNA reads TGTGCCAGCAGTCGCCCGCCAGGACAGGGTGAAGCTTTCTTT.

The chain carries TRBV28 and TRBJ2-7; the D gene is possibly TRBD1 (7 bases). The CDR3 sequence is 13 residues long. The germline gives CDR1 MDHEN, CDR2 SYDVKM. V lost 9 bases to trimming and J lost 5 bases, with 17 bases between them. CDR3 in amino acids: CASRPGGGHEQYF. In DNA form, the CDR3 reads TGTGCCAGTCGACCAGGGGGAGGCCACGAGCAGTACTTC.